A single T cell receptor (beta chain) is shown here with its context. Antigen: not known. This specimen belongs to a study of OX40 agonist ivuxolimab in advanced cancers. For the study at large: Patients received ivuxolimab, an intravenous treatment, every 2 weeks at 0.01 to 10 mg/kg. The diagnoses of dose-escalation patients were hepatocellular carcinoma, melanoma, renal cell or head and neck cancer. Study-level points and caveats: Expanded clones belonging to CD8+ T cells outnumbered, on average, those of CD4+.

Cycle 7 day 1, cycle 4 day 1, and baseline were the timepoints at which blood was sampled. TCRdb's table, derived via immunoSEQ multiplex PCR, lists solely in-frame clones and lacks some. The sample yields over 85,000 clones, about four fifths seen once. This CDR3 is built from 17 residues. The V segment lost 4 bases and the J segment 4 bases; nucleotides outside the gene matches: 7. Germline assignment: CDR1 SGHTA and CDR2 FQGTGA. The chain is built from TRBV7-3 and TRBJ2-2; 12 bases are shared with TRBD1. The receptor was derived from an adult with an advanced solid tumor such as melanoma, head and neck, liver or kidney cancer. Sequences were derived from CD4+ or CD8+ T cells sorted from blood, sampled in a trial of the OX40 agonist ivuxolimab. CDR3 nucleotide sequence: TGTGCCAGCAGCTCTGCGGGACAGGGGGCTAGCACCGGGGAGCTGTTTTTT. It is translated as CASSSAGQGASTGELFF.